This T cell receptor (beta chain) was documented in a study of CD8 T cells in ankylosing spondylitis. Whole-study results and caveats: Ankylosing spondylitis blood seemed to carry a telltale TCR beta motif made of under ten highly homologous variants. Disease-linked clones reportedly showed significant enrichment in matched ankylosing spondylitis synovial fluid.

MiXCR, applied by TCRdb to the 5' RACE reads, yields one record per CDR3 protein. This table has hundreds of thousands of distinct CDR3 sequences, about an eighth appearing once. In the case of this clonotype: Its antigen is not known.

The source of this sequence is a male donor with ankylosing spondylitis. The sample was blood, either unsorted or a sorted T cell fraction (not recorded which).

For the CDR3, the DNA is TGCAGTGCTAGGGATCAAATTGAAGCTTTCTTT. It codes for CSARDQIEAFF. The chain couples TRBV20-1 to TRBJ1-1; D is unclear. Per germline, CDR1 DFQATT and CDR2 SNEGSKA (reference sequence). The V end was cut by 3 bases, the J end by 7 bases, with 9 bases between. The CDR3 spans 11 residues.